Shown below are 17 T cell receptor beta chains from a single sample sequenced in a study of blood T cell repertoires in COVID-19. Profiling relied on immunoSEQ multiplex PCR, and the TCRdb table lists in-frame clones only, not all of them. The repertoire holds some 490,000 clones, 88% seen once, with approximately 8% in the top ten. Sequenced input: PBMCs or T cells enriched from blood (not recorded which). Source of these receptors: a woman aged 55-69 years who had recovered from COVID-19.

The gene calls are TRBV2 and TRBJ2-6; 7 positions match TRBD1. CDR1 is SNHLY and CDR2 is FYNNEI in the germline V gene. The CDR3 sequence is 22 residues long. Trimming at V came to 5 bases and at J to 0 bases, leaving 22 bases not matched to a gene. CDR3 sequence reads: CASSRSIQGSPSSFSGANVLTF. The CDR3 coding sequence is TGTGCCAGCAGTCGATCGATACAGGGGTCTCCATCGTCTTTCTCTGGGGCCAACGTCCTGACTTTC. The entire variable domain, with the rest obtained from reference TRBV2 and TRBJ2-6, is as follows: EPEVTQTPSHQVTQMGQEVILRCVPISNHLYFYWYRQILGQKVEFLVSFYNNEISEKSEIFDDQFSVERPDGSNFTLKIRSTKLEDSAMYFCASSRSIQGSPSSFSGANVLTFGAGSRLTVL.

Only one count was recorded for this clone. This chain links TRBV27 with TRBJ2-1, with a tentative D call TRBD2 (7 bases). Trimming stripped 6 bases from V and 5 bases from J, with 14 bases between. Germline loops: CDR1 MNHEY, CDR2 SMNVEV (reference sequence). This CDR3 spans 14 amino acids. CDR3 residues: CASRRGGLNNEQFF. The CDR3 coding sequence is TGTGCCAGCAGAAGGGGGGGGCTGAACAATGAGCAGTTCTTC.

The CDR3 reads CAWGTGGAGGGELFF. CDR3 DNA sequence: TGTGCCTGGGGGACAGGGGGCGCCGGGGGCGGGGAGCTGTTTTTT. The chain combines TRBV6-5 with TRBJ2-2; 12 bases are shared with TRBD1. Germline V gene sequence: CDR1 MNHEY, CDR2 SVGAGI. The CDR3 spans 15 residues. Trimming cost V 11 bases and J 7 bases; bases outside gene matches: 11.

The chain joins TRBV19 to TRBJ1-6; possible D gene TRBD1, 6 bases. V lost 5 bases to trimming and J lost 7 bases, with 18 bases between them. Germline values: CDR1 LNHDA, CDR2 SQIVND (reference sequence). This CDR3 region has 16 residues. CDR3 protein: CASSADGDRLNSPLHF. In nucleotides, the CDR3 is TGTGCCAGTAGTGCTGATGGCGACAGGCTGAATTCACCCCTCCACTTT.

This chain joins TRBV7-9 and TRBJ2-7; D uncertain. Deletions cut 7 bases from V and 7 bases from J, with 11 bases between. This CDR3 is 11 amino acids long. Germline V gene data show CDR1 as SEHNR and CDR2 as FQNEAQ (reference sequence). CDR3 amino acids: CASTDSWEQYF. The CDR3 DNA sequence: TGTGCCAGCACCGACTCGTGGGAGCAGTACTTC.

V gene TRBV24-1 combines with J gene TRBJ2-3, with D perhaps TRBD1 (7 bases). Trimming removed 6 bases from V and 2 bases from J, with 14 bases in between. Germline loops: CDR1 KGHDR, CDR2 SFDVKD. The CDR3 loop spans 15 amino acids. The CDR3 loop is CATSRGRGTTDTQYF. CDR3 in DNA: TGTGCCACCAGTAGGGGGCGGGGCACCACAGATACGCAGTATTTT.

The rearrangement links TRBV5-1 to TRBJ1-1; D is uncertain. With 0 bases removed from V and 6 bases from J, the gap between germline ends came to 15 bases. This CDR3 is 15 amino acids long. Per germline, CDR1 SGHRS and CDR2 YFSETQ. This CDR3 reads CASSLAGGRFAEAFF. The CDR3 nucleotides are TGCGCCAGCAGCTTGGCCGGAGGCCGTTTTGCTGAAGCTTTCTTT.

The rearrangement links TRBV5-1 to TRBJ1-1; TRBD1 matches at 9 bases. The CDR3 sequence is 16 residues long. Germline V gives CDR1 SGHRS, CDR2 YFSETQ. Unmatched junction bases numbered 10, after V lost 4 bases and J lost 3 bases. CDR3 protein: CASSTGQGLVDTEAFF. The CDR3 DNA sequence: TGCGCCAGCAGCACCGGACAGGGGCTGGTGGACACTGAAGCTTTCTTT.

This chain links TRBV5-1 with TRBJ2-2; possible D gene TRBD1, 5 bases. Germline-derived CDR1 and CDR2 are SGHRS and YFSETQ. V lost 2 bases to trimming and J lost 6 bases, with 5 bases between them. This CDR3 is 12 amino acids long. This chain's CDR3 is CASSLGAGELFF. The CDR3 coding sequence is TGCGCCAGCAGCTTAGGGGCCGGGGAGCTGTTTTTT.

This chain links TRBV7-9 with TRBJ2-2, with TRBD1 matching over 9 bases. CDR1 SEHNR and CDR2 FQNEAQ come from the germline V gene (reference sequence). The CDR3 is 15 residues long. V trimming: 4 bases; J trimming: 5 bases; junction bases outside the gene matches: 5. CDR3 nucleotides: TGTGCCAGCAGCTCACAGGGGGCTGGGACCGGGGAGCTGTTTTTT. Protein sequence: CASSSQGAGTGELFF.

V gene TRBV24-1 combines with J gene TRBJ1-1; D not resolved. The CDR3 is 13 amino acids. V was cut by 7 bases and J by 8 bases, with 16 bases left in between. The germline gives CDR1 KGHDR, CDR2 SFDVKD. CDR3 DNA sequence: TGTGCCACCAGAGGCCGGAGCGCCGACGAAGCTTTCTTT. Its translation is CATRGRSADEAFF.

The chain joins TRBV11-2 to TRBJ1-1; D perhaps matches TRBD1 (5 bases). The length of the CDR3 is 15 residues. V lost 2 bases and J lost 3, with 13 bases in between. The germline CDR1 and CDR2 sequences are SGHAT and FQNNGV. CDR3 nucleotides: TGTGCCAGCAGCTTATCCCCCGACAGTTACACTGAAGCTTTCTTT. It is translated as CASSLSPDSYTEAFF.

V is TRBV2 and J is TRBJ2-7; 9 nucleotides match TRBD1. Trimming cost V 8 bases and J 2 bases; bases outside gene matches: 4. This CDR3 is 13 amino acids long. Germline CDR1 and CDR2: SNHLY and FYNNEI. The CDR3 region is CASQRTGAYEQYF. The CDR3 nucleotides are TGTGCCAGCCAGAGGACAGGGGCCTACGAGCAGTACTTC.

This clone was seen only once. This chain links TRBV5-8 with TRBJ1-2; TRBD1 matches at 10 bases. The CDR3 is 17 amino acids. CDR1 and CDR2 (germline): SGHTS, YDEGEE. The V gene end was trimmed by 0 bases and the J gene end by 4 bases; junction bases not matched to a gene: 9. The CDR3 protein is CASSLEGQGGPAYGYTF. In DNA, the CDR3 is TGTGCCAGCAGCTTGGAAGGACAGGGGGGACCTGCCTATGGCTACACCTTC.

This clone was seen a few times. J is TRBJ2-7 and V is TRBV6-1; D is possibly TRBD1 (6 bases). V lost 3 bases and J lost 2, with 8 bases in between. The germline gives CDR1 MNHNS, CDR2 SASEGT. This CDR3 is built from 13 residues. The chain's CDR3 is CASSEQGTYEQYF. Here the CDR3 DNA reads TGTGCCAGCAGTGAGCAGGGGACCTACGAGCAGTACTTC.

The chain is built from TRBV2 and TRBJ2-5; 9 bases fit TRBD2. The CDR3 covers 14 residues. Germline V CDR1 and CDR2: SNHLY, FYNNEI. V gave up 3 bases and J gave up 6 bases; unmatched junction bases: 5. CDR3 DNA: TGTGCCAGCAGTGACCGGACTAGCGTGAAGACCCAGTACTTC. Encoded protein: CASSDRTSVKTQYF.

V usage is TRBV7-2 and J usage is TRBJ2-5; TRBD2 matches at 9 bases. With V trimmed by 0 bases and J by 5 bases, 4 bases remained unmatched. The CDR3 consists of 15 residues. Germline lookup yields CDR1 SGHTA and CDR2 FQGNSA. The CDR3 loop reads CASSLAGGGAETQYF. The CDR3 coding sequence is TGTGCCAGCAGCTTAGCCGGCGGGGGGGCGGAGACCCAGTACTTC.